These 18 T cell receptor beta chains originate from one sample sequenced in a study of tumour-infiltrating T cells in Burkitt lymphoma. Profiled with immunoSEQ multiplex PCR; TCRdb holds only in-frame clones, not every one. This sample has approximately 4,000 clones, with roughly 17% found just once. The source material was tumor tissue. The origin of the receptors is a human donor with diffuse large B-cell lymphoma. Some clones in this sample may be carry-over from other donors' samples.

J is TRBJ1-3 and V is TRBV11-3; D is possibly TRBD1 (6 bases). Trimming cost V 6 bases and J 9 bases, with 21 bases left between them. The germline CDR1 and CDR2 sequences are SGHNT and YENEEA. This CDR3 has 15 amino acids. The CDR3 loop reads CASRPPQGSLGTIYF. In nucleotides, the CDR3 is TGTGCCAGCAGACCTCCACAGGGTTCGTTGGGCACCATATATTTT. Based on the CDR3 plus reference TRBV11-3 and TRBJ1-3, the full variable domain is EAGVVQSPRYKIIEKKQPVAFWCNPISGHNTLYWYLQNLGQGPELLIRYENEEAVDDSQLPKDRFSAERLKGVDSTLKIQPAELGDSAVYLCASRPPQGSLGTIYFGEGSWLTVV.

This clone showed up just a few times. The rearrangement links TRBV9 to TRBJ2-7; 12 nucleotides match TRBD2. Germline assignment: CDR1 SGDLS and CDR2 YYNGEE. The V segment lost 0 bases and the J segment 12 bases; nucleotides outside the gene matches: 7. The CDR3 sequence is 14 residues long. CDR3 region: CASSVEPSGGAMYF. The CDR3, as DNA: TGTGCCAGCAGCGTAGAGCCTAGCGGGGGGGCGATGTACTTC.

The chain links TRBV28 to TRBJ2-1, with unresolved D. The germline V gene has CDR1 MDHEN and CDR2 SYDVKM. Trimming left V 7 bases short and J 4 bases short, with 17 bases between. The CDR3 contains 15 residues. The chain's CDR3 is CASNFRARNYNEQFF. The DNA of the CDR3 is TGTGCCAGCAACTTCCGGGCCCGAAATTACAATGAGCAGTTCTTC. The full variable domain, completed using reference TRBV28 and TRBJ2-1, is DVKVTQSSRYLVKRTGEKVFLECVQDMDHENMFWYRQDPGLGLRLIYFSYDVKMKEKGDIPEGYSVSREKKERFSLILESASTNQTSMYLCASNFRARNYNEQFFGPGTRLTVL.

This clone was seen a handful of times. The V and J genes are TRBV7-9 and TRBJ2-5; tentatively, D is TRBD1 (6 bases). The CDR3 is 15 amino acids. Germline CDR1 and CDR2: SEHNR and FQNEAQ (reference sequence). With 1 base removed from V and 3 bases from J, the gap between germline ends came to 12 bases. The CDR3 region has the DNA TGTGCCAGCAGCTTAGGTTGGGGGCTGGAAGAGACCCAGTACTTC. Amino acid sequence: CASSLGWGLEETQYF.

The J gene is TRBJ2-2, the V gene TRBV5-1; D might be TRBD2 (6 bases). Trimming stripped 4 bases from V and 5 bases from J, with 6 bases between. Germline assignment: CDR1 SGHRS and CDR2 YFSETQ. This CDR3 comprises 12 residues. The CDR3 region has the DNA TGCGCCAGCAGCCGGGGGACCGGGGAGCTGTTTTTT. It translates to CASSRGTGELFF.

The rearrangement uses TRBV5-8 and TRBJ2-3; D is undetermined. CDR3 length equals 15 residues. Trimming cost V 0 bases and J 5 bases, with 13 bases left between them. The germline CDR1 and CDR2 sequences are SGHTS and YDEGEE. CDR3 in amino acids: CASSLVDGFGDTQYF. CDR3 coding DNA: TGTGCCAGCAGCTTGGTGGATGGGTTTGGAGATACGCAGTATTTT.

V gene TRBV7-6 combines with J gene TRBJ2-7; D perhaps matches TRBD1 (5 bases). There are 12 residues in the CDR3. V dropped 3 bases and J dropped 8 bases, with 11 bases sitting between them. Germline V gene lookup returns CDR1 SGHVS and CDR2 FNYEAQ. Here the CDR3 reads CASSLADNQQYF. The CDR3 DNA is TGTGCCAGCAGCTTGGCGGACAACCAGCAGTACTTC.

The table lists this clone with a few counts. The CDR3 coding sequence is TGTGCCTGGATACCGACTAGCGGCCCCATTAGGTGGGATACGCAGTATTTT. This translates into CAWIPTSGPIRWDTQYF. This chain links TRBV30 with TRBJ2-3, with TRBD2 matching 9 bases. The CDR3 runs to 17 residues. Germline V gene data show CDR1 as GTSNPN and CDR2 as SVGIG (reference sequence). The V and J ends lost 4 bases and 6 bases, in that order; junction bases with no gene match: 17.

This sequence joins TRBV5-1 and TRBJ2-1; possibly TRBD2 for D (5 bases). CDR1 is SGHRS and CDR2 is YFSETQ in the germline V gene. With 7 bases removed from V and 3 bases from J, the gap between germline ends came to 14 bases. This CDR3 is 14 amino acids long. CDR3 sequence: CASRGLAVYNEQFF. The CDR3 DNA follows: TGCGCCAGCCGAGGGCTAGCAGTCTACAATGAGCAGTTCTTC. Looking up the rest from reference TRBV5-1 and TRBJ2-1 gives the full variable domain: KAGVTQTPRYLIKTRGQQVTLSCSPISGHRSVSWYQQTPGQGLQFLFEYFSETQRNKGNFPGRFSGRQFSNSRSEMNVSTLELGDSALYLCASRGLAVYNEQFFGPGTRLTVL.

This clone was seen a few times. The chain combines TRBV2 with TRBJ1-2; TRBD1 might be the D (5 bases). The CDR3 has 12 residues. Germline loops: CDR1 SNHLY, CDR2 FYNNEI. V lost 8 bases to trimming and J lost 1 base, with 8 bases between them. The CDR3 sequence: CASATVNYGYTF. The CDR3 DNA reads TGTGCCAGCGCGACAGTTAACTATGGCTACACCTTC.

The chain carries TRBV19 and TRBJ2-5; D perhaps matches TRBD2 (6 bases). V lost 3 bases and J 5 bases, leaving 10 bases between the germline ends. In germline, CDR1 is LNHDA, CDR2 SQIVND (reference sequence). The CDR3 has 13 residues. CDR3 nucleotide sequence: TGTGCCAGTAGTATGGGGCTAGCGGAGACCCAGTACTTC. Encoded protein: CASSMGLAETQYF.

This clone appeared a few times. V is TRBV19 and J is TRBJ2-2, with a weak D call TRBD1 (5 bases). The CDR3 totals 15 residues. V gave up 7 bases and J gave up 4 bases, with 16 bases separating them. Germline CDR1 and CDR2: LNHDA and SQIVND (reference sequence). DNA for the CDR3: TGTGCCAGTACCCAGACAGTCTGGGGCACCGGGGAGCTGTTTTTT. It specifies CASTQTVWGTGELFF.

The chain couples TRBV7-6 to TRBJ2-2, with D unclear. V was pared by 5 bases and J by 0 bases, with 13 bases between. CDR3 size: 16 residues. CDR1 is SGHVS, CDR2 FNYEAQ, per germline. CDR3 region: CASSQNTGANTGELFF. The CDR3 DNA follows: TGTGCCAGCAGCCAGAATACGGGCGCGAACACCGGGGAGCTGTTTTTT. The full variable domain, rest sourced from reference TRBV7-6 and TRBJ2-2, is GAGVSQSPRYKVTKRGQDVALRCDPISGHVSLYWYRQALGQGPEFLTYFNYEAQQDKSGLPNDRFSAERPEGSISTLTIQRTEQRDSAMYRCASSQNTGANTGELFFGEGSRLTVL.

This clone is labeled large. The chain joins TRBV7-9 to TRBJ2-3, with a weak D call TRBD1 (5 bases). Trimming left V 4 bases short and J 3 bases short, with 14 bases between. CDR3 length: 15 amino acids. The germline gives CDR1 SEHNR, CDR2 FQNEAQ (reference sequence). As DNA, the CDR3 is TGTGCCAGCAGCTCCCTCCAGGGTCTGACAGATACGCAGTATTTT. It codes for CASSSLQGLTDTQYF.

This clone was detected a few times. This chain uses TRBV11-2 with TRBJ2-7, with D unresolved. V was trimmed by 3 bases and J by 0 bases, leaving 15 bases between them. Per germline, CDR1 SGHAT and CDR2 FQNNGV. The CDR3 consists of 16 residues. The CDR3 sequence is CASSFVGSAGSYEQYF. The CDR3 region has the DNA TGTGCCAGCAGCTTTGTTGGGTCGGCAGGCTCCTACGAGCAGTACTTC.

There are a few counts of this clone. The chain couples TRBV2 to TRBJ1-2, with D unclear. Germline assignment: CDR1 SNHLY and CDR2 FYNNEI. The CDR3 totals 15 residues. The V gene lost 8 bases and the J gene lost 4 bases, with 20 bases spanning the gap. CDR3: CASAIEGRSPYGYTF. For the CDR3, the DNA is TGTGCCAGCGCCATCGAGGGCCGCAGTCCCTATGGCTACACCTTC.

Only a few counts were recorded for this clone. A junction end diverges from the germline sequence, so it may reflect a read error. The V call is TRBV2, the J call TRBJ1-1; 9 bases align to TRBD1. The germline gives CDR1 SNHLY, CDR2 FYNNEI. The CDR3 is 15 residues long. The CDR3 DNA follows: TGTGCCAGCAGTGACCTAACAGGGGGCTTCACTGAAGTTTTCTTT. This encodes CASSDLTGGFTEVFF.

The genes are TRBV14 and TRBJ2-7; TRBD1 matches 8 bases. This CDR3 is 14 amino acids long. CDR1 is SGHDN and CDR2 is FVKESK in the germline V gene. V lost 3 bases and J lost 4; bases outside the gene matches: 5. DNA for the CDR3: TGTGCCAGCAGCCACCGACAGGGGTTGTACGAGCAGTACTTC. It codes for CASSHRQGLYEQYF.